These 4 T cell receptor beta chains were sequenced from one sample in a study of persistence of HIV-infected CD4 T cells. The stimulus was an HIV-1 Gag 15-mer peptide pool, 0.9 to 1 ug/peptide/mL. Memory cells lacking CD40L and CD69 with high CD45RO were sorted. The immunoSEQ assay was version 4, run in survey mode. Sequencing was performed with immunoSEQ multiplex PCR; in TCRdb, only in-frame clones are kept and a portion is missing. This table has tens of thousands of clones, about four fifths appearing once. Their antigens are not known. The sequencing used CD4+ T cells sorted from PBMCs after approximately 20-hour stimulation, collected from a patient who received antiretroviral therapy. These receptors all stem from an adult man with HIV who was CMV-seropositive.

The rearrangement joins TRBV24-1 to TRBJ1-1, with a weak D call TRBD1 (5 bases). CDR3 length equals 15 residues. Trimming shortened V by 4 bases and J by 1 base, and 12 bases separated the two germline ends. Germline V lookup: CDR1 KGHDR, CDR2 SFDVKD. The CDR3 region is CATSDPTTGNTEAFF. The CDR3 DNA follows: TGTGCCACCAGTGACCCGACAACAGGGAACACTGAAGCTTTCTTT.

The chain combines TRBV12-3 or TRBV12-4 with TRBJ2-5; no firm D call. The V and J ends lost 2 bases and 5 bases respectively, with 6 bases between them. The CDR3 contains 12 residues. The CDR3 protein is CASSLMSETQYF. The CDR3 DNA follows: TGTGCCAGCAGTTTAATGTCTGAGACCCAGTACTTC.

The chain is built from TRBV4-1 and TRBJ1-6; no reliable D call. Trimming took 0 bases from V and 10 from J, leaving 16 bases between them. CDR3 length: 16 amino acids. Germline lookup yields CDR1 MGHRA and CDR2 YSYEKL. CDR3 DNA sequence: TGCGCCAGCAGCCAAGAGGCCTCCACGGGTTACTCACCCCTCCACTTT. Protein: CASSQEASTGYSPLHF.

V and J are TRBV27 and TRBJ1-1, with D possibly matching TRBD1 (5 bases). The V gene's germline CDR1 is MNHEY and CDR2 SMNVEV (reference sequence). This CDR3 is built from 13 residues. Trimming pared 4 bases from V and 1 base from J, leaving 7 bases between. The CDR3, as DNA: TGTGCCAGCAGTTACAGGTCGAACACTGAAGCTTTCTTT. The encoded protein is CASSYRSNTEAFF.